The entry that follows covers one T cell receptor beta chain sequence. This sample is part of a study of blood T cell repertoires in COVID-19. Study-level background: Specimens from acute and convalescent COVID-19 originated in the United States, Italy and Spain. Sample material is recorded as cDNA or gDNA derived from T cells, B-cell-depleted T cells, or PBMCs.

Germline V CDR1 and CDR2: SGDLS, YYNGEE. Trimming removed 1 base at V and 3 bases at J, with 8 bases between. The CDR3 sequence is 13 residues long. In the source study's methods: Using reference gene primer amplification, nucleated cell counts were estimated. Data came from immunoSEQ multiplex PCR; TCRdb stores just in-frame clones and leaves some out. D and trimming come from the DNA, and the V and J calls and clone size come from that table. This repertoire shows about 130,000 clones, around 81% found once; its top ten account for approximately 12%. The sample consisted of peripheral blood. This chain joins TRBV9 and TRBJ2-7; perhaps TRBD2 as D (5 bases). The receptor was derived from a man aged 60-69 years with acute or convalescent COVID-19. The CDR3 sequence: CASSVSGNYEQYF. The CDR3 DNA follows: TGTGCCAGCAGCGTATCGGGGAACTACGAGCAGTACTTC.